These T cell receptor beta chains were read from a single sample in a study of T cell responses to AZD1222 COVID-19 vaccine. The protocol was immunoSEQ multiplex PCR, while the TCRdb copy is restricted to in-frame clones and leaves out a portion. The sample gives roughly 180,000 clones, approximately 90% of which show up once; less than 3% is in the top ten. The sequences come from peripheral blood, collected on day 0 of AZD1222 vaccination. The origin of the receptors is an adult in good health. Each CDR3 is given with its conserved first and last residue. A D gene is named only where the DNA matches it firmly. Rows may omit the clone size; those that give it use once, few, many or a size class.

J | size | V | D | DNA | CDR3
TRBJ2-2 | NA | TRBV7-3 | TRBD1 | TGTGCCAGCAGCTTAAGACAGGGGAGCACCGGGGAGCTGTTTTTT | CASSLRQGSTGELFF
TRBJ1-2 | NA | TRBV28 | TRBD1 | TGTGCCAGCACTGACAGGGTAGAAGGCTACACCTTC | CASTDRVEGYTF
TRBJ1-6 | NA | TRBV19 | NA | TGTGCCAGTAGTATTAATTCACCCCTCCACTTT | CASSINSPLHF
TRBJ2-3 | NA | TRBV18 | NA | TGTGCCAGCTCACCACCGGGAGTGTCGGATACGCAGTATTTT | CASSPPGVSDTQYF
TRBJ2-2 | NA | TRBV19 | TRBD2 | TGTGCCAGTAGATCCCACCCTAGCGGGGCCGGGGAGCTGTTTTTT | CASRSHPSGAGELFF
TRBJ2-2 | NA | TRBV7-9 | NA | TGTGCCAGCAGCCCGCAGGGTACCGGGGAGCTGTTTTTT | CASSPQGTGELFF
TRBJ1-4 | NA | TRBV5-8 | TRBD1 | TGTGCCAGCAGCCCCTTGGGACAGGGCGACGAAAAACTGTTTTTT | CASSPLGQGDEKLFF
TRBJ2-1 | few | TRBV11-2 | TRBD2 | TGTGCCAGCAGCCAGGGGTGGGCGGGAGGCACCACCTACAATGAGCAGTTCTTC | CASSQGWAGGTTYNEQFF
TRBJ2-7 | NA | TRBV7-9 | TRBD1 | TGTGCCAGCAGCTTAGGGACAGGACACTACGAGCAGTACTTC | CASSLGTGHYEQYF
TRBJ2-2 | once | TRBV7-3 | NA | TGTGCCAGCAGCCCCGATTTGAGTCACGTGAACACCGGGGAGCTGTTTTTT | CASSPDLSHVNTGELFF
TRBJ1-5 | NA | TRBV30 | NA | TGTGCCTGGAGTGTACCAGGGAGCAATCAGCCCCAGCATTTT | CAWSVPGSNQPQHF
TRBJ1-5 | NA | TRBV11-2 | NA | TGTGCCAGCAGCTTAGATAGAACCCCCAATCAGCCCCAGCATTTT | CASSLDRTPNQPQHF
TRBJ1-2 | NA | TRBV30 | TRBD1 | TGTGCCTGGCGCAGGGGGCAGGATAACTATGGCTACACCTTC | CAWRRGQDNYGYTF
TRBJ2-2 | NA | TRBV28 | NA | TGTGCCAGCAGTTTGCAAGTAGGAGCAGGATCACACACCGGGGAGCTGTTTTTT | CASSLQVGAGSHTGELFF
TRBJ1-4 | once | TRBV28 | NA | TGTGCCAGCAGTTCTCCCTCGGGGGTAGCTTATGAAAAACTGTTTTTT | CASSSPSGVAYEKLFF
TRBJ1-2 | NA | TRBV19 | TRBD1 | TGTGCCAGTGCCTTGGGCCAGGGGGGTGCTAACTATGGCTACACCTTC | CASALGQGGANYGYTF
TRBJ1-1 | NA | TRBV18 | NA | TGTGCCAGCTCACCGTTATCTTACACTGAAGCTTTCTTT | CASSPLSYTEAFF
TRBJ2-7 | NA | TRBV5-1 | TRBD2 | TGCGCCAGCTCCCCCCCGGGGGGGGGCTACGAGCAGTACTTC | CASSPPGGGYEQYF
TRBJ2-7 | NA | TRBV15 | TRBD2 | TGTGCCACCAGCAGTAAGGCGGGAGGGCCGTTTTACGAGCAGTACTTC | CATSSKAGGPFYEQYF
TRBJ2-1 | NA | TRBV30 | TRBD2 | TGTGCCTGGTGGACTAGCGGGTACAATGAGCAGTTCTTC | CAWWTSGYNEQFF
TRBJ2-7 | NA | TRBV5-1 | TRBD2 | TGCGCCAGCAGCTTGGCCTTAGCGGGAGCTGGGTACGAGCAGTACTTC | CASSLALAGAGYEQYF
TRBJ1-1 | NA | TRBV7-9 | NA | TGTGCCAGCAGCTTAGTGGTGAACACTGAAGCTTTCTTT | CASSLVVNTEAFF